This T cell receptor (beta chain) was obtained from a study of blood T cell repertoires in COVID-19. Study details: Specimens from acute and convalescent COVID-19 originated in the United States, Italy and Spain. PBMCs, B-cell-depleted T cells, or T cells were the source of the cDNA or gDNA that made up the material.

Per the original data handling: Reference gene primers were amplified, and this amplification served to estimate nucleated cell counts. Profiled with immunoSEQ multiplex PCR; TCRdb holds only in-frame clones, not every one. The V and J calls and clone size are taken from that table; D and trimming were inferred from the DNA. Seen here are 140,000 or so clones, 85% to 90% observed once, and the top ten hold approximately 10%. The V gene's germline CDR1 is SGHKS and CDR2 YYEKEE (reference sequence). CDR3 length: 14 amino acids. J lost 8 bases, V lost 4 bases, and 6 bases had no gene match. The gene calls are TRBV5-5 and TRBJ1-3; 10 bases line up with TRBD1. Material for sequencing was peripheral blood. This clonotype was obtained from a woman older than 75 with acute or convalescent COVID-19. In DNA, the CDR3 is TGTGCCAGCAGCCGACAGGGGGCTGAGGACACCATATATTTT. Its translation is CASSRQGAEDTIYF.